This TCR beta chain was observed in a study of siplizumab effects on memory and regulatory T cells. The CDR3 contains 17 residues. Germline lookup yields CDR1 SGHDN and CDR2 FVKESK. Trimming removed 5 bases from V and 0 bases from J, with 19 bases in between. Study results and limitations: Siplizumab significantly lowered the alloreactive sequences that could be traced to unstimulated CD4+ memory cells. Memory T cells appeared less diverse than naive cells, which seemed to contribute substantially to alloresponse.

About this clone: Its antigen is unknown.

The assay was immunoSEQ multiplex PCR, and TCRdb's table has in-frame clones only and misses some. The sample contains 99,000 or so clones, around 93% of which appear only once. The chain couples TRBV14 to TRBJ1-1; D might be TRBD1 (5 bases). The receptor was derived from a human donor in good health. The specimen was CD4+ T cells sorted from blood. CDR3 bases: TGTGCCAGCAGCTTATTAAACTGGGCAGGGCTGAACACTGAAGCTTTCTTT. Translation: CASSLLNWAGLNTEAFF.